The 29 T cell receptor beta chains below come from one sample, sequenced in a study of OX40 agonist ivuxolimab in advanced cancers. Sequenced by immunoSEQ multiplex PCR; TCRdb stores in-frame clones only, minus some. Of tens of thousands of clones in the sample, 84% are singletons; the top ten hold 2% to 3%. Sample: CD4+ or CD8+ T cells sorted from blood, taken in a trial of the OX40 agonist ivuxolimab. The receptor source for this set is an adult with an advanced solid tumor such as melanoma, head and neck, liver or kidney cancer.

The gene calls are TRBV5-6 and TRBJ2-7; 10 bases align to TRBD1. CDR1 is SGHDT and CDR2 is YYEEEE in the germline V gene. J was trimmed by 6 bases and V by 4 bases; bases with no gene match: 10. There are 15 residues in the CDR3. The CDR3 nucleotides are TGTGCCAGCAGCATAAGAACCGGGACAGGGGCCGAGCAGTACTTC. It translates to CASSIRTGTGAEQYF.

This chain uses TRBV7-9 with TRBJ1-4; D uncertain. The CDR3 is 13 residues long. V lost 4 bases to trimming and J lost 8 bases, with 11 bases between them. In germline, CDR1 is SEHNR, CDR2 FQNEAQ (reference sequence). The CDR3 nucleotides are TGTGCCAGCAGCTCGGCCGTAGGAGAAAAACTGTTTTTT. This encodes CASSSAVGEKLFF. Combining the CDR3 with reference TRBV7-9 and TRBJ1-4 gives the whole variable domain DTGVSQNPRHKITKRGQNVTFRCDPISEHNRLYWYRQTLGQGPEFLTYFQNEAQLEKSRLLSDRFSAERPKGSFSTLEIQRTEQGDSAMYLCASSSAVGEKLFFGSGTQLSVL.

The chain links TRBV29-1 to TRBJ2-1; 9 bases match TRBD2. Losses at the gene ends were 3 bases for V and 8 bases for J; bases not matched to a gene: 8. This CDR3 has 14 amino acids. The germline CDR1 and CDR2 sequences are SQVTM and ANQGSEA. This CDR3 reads CSVDGREGLDEQFF. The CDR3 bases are TGCAGCGTTGACGGGCGGGAGGGCCTGGATGAGCAGTTCTTC.

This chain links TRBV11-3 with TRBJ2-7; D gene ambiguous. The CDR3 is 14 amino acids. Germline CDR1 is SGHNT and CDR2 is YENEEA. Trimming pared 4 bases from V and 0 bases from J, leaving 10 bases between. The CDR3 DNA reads TGTGCCAGCAGCTCTAAGTCAAGCTCCTACGAGCAGTACTTC. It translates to CASSSKSSSYEQYF.

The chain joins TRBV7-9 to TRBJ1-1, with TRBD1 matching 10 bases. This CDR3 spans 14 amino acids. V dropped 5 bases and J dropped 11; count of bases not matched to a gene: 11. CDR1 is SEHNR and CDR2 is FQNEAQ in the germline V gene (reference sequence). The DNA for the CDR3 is TGTGCCAGCAGCCCTAGCGGGACAGGGGTAAGGGCTTTCTTT. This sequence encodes CASSPSGTGVRAFF.

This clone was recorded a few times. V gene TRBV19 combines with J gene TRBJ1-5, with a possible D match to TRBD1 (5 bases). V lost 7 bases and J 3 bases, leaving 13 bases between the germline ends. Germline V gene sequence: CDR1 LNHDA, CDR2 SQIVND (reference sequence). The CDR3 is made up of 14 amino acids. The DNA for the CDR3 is TGTGCCAGTAAGGGAGGGACTTTCAATCAGCCCCAGCATTTT. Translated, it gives CASKGGTFNQPQHF.

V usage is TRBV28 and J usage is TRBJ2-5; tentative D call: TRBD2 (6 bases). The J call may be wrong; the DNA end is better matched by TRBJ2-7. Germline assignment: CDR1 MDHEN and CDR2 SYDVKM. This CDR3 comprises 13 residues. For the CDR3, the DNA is TGTGCCAGCAGCCCAATAGCGGCCTACGAGCAGTACTTC. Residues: CASSPIAAYEQYF.

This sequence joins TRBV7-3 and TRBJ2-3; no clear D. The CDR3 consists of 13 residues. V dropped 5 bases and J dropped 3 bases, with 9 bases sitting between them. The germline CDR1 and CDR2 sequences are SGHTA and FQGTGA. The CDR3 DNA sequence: TGTGCCAGCAGCCGACCCCCAACAGATACGCAGTATTTT. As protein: CASSRPPTDTQYF.

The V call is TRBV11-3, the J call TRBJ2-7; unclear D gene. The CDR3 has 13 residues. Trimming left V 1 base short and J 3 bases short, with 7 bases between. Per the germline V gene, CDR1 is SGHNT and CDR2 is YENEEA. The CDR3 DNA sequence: TGTGCCAGCAGCTTAGGCCTGATCTACGAGCAGTACTTC. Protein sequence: CASSLGLIYEQYF.

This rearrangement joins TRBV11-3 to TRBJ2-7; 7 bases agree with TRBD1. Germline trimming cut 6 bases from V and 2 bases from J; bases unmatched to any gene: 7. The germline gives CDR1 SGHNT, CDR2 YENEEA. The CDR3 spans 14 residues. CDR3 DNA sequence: TGTGCCAGCAGTCCCCGGGGACAGCCCTACGAGCAGTACTTC. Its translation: CASSPRGQPYEQYF.

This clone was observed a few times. CDR3 sequence reads: CASSPAQRQMNTEAFF. Here the CDR3 DNA reads TGTGCCAGCAGCCCAGCACAACGGCAGATGAACACTGAAGCTTTCTTT. V usage is TRBV11-2 and J usage is TRBJ1-1; no firm D call. With 5 bases removed from V and 0 bases from J, the gap between germline ends came to 16 bases. This CDR3 has 16 residues. Germline lookup yields CDR1 SGHAT and CDR2 FQNNGV.

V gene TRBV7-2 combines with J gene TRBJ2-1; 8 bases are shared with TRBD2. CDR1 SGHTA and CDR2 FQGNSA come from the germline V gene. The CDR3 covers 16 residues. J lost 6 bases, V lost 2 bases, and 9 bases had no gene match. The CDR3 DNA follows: TGTGCCAGCAGCTTAATGTTCGGGAGGGCCCCCAATGAGCAGTTCTTC. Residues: CASSLMFGRAPNEQFF.

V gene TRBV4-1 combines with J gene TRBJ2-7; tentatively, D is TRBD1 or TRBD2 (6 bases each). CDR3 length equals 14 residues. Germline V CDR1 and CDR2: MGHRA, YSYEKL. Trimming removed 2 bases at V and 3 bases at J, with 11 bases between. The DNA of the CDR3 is TGCGCCAGCAGCCAAAGGGGGAGGCTCTACGAGCAGTACTTC. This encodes CASSQRGRLYEQYF.

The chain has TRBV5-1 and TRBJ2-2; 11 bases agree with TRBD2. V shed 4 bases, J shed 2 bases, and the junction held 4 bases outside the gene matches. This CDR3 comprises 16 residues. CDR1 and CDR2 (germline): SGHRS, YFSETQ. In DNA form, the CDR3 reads TGCGCCAGCAGCGCACTAGCGGGGGCCAACACCGGGGAGCTGTTTTTT. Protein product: CASSALAGANTGELFF.

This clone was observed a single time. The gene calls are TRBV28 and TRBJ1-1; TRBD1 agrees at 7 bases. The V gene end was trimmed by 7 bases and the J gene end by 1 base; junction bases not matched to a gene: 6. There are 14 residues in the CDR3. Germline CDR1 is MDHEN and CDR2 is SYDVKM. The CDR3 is CASIRQGPNTEAFF. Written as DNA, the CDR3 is TGTGCCAGCATTCGACAGGGTCCGAACACTGAAGCTTTCTTT.

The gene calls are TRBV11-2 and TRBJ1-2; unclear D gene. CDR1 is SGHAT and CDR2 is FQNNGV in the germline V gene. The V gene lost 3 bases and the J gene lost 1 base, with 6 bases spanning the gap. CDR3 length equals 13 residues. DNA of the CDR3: TGTGCCAGCAGCTTCGGCGGTAACTATGGCTACACCTTC. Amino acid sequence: CASSFGGNYGYTF.

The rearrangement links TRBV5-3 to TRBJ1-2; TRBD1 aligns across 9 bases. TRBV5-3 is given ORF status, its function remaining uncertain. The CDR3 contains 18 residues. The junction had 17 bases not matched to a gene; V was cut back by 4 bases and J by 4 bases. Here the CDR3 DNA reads TGTGCCAGAAGCCCAACTCGGGGCACAGGGGGCGCAAGCTATGGCTACACCTTC. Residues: CARSPTRGTGGASYGYTF.

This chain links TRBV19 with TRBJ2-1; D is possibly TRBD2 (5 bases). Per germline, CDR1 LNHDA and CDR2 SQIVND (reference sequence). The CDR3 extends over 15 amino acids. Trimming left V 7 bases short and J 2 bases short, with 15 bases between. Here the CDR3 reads CASTLSADPYNEQFF. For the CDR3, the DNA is TGTGCCAGTACCCTCTCAGCGGACCCCTACAATGAGCAGTTCTTC.

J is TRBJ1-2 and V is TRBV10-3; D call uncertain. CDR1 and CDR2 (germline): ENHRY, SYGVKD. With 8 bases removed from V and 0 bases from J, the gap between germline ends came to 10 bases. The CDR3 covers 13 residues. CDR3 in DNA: TGTGCCATCGTAGAGAATCCTAACTATGGCTACACCTTC. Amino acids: CAIVENPNYGYTF.

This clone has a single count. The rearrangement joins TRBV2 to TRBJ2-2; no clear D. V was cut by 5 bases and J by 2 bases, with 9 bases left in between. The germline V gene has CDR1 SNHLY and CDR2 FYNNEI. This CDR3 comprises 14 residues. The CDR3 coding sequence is TGTGCCAGCAGTCTTGTCAGAAACACCGGGGAGCTGTTTTTT. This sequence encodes CASSLVRNTGELFF.

This CDR3 reads CASSYSPGQETQYF. CDR3 nucleotide sequence: TGTGCCAGCAGTTACTCCCCAGGGCAAGAGACCCAGTACTTC. This rearrangement joins TRBV6-6 to TRBJ2-5, with D possibly TRBD1 on 5 matching bases. V lost 0 bases and J 2 bases, leaving 7 bases between the germline ends. The CDR3 contains 14 residues. Germline values: CDR1 MNHNY, CDR2 SVGAGI (reference sequence).

CDR3 sequence (DNA): TGCGCCAGCAGCCAAGGCCAGGGGGCGGGCGGGGAGCTGTTTTTT. Translating gives CASSQGQGAGGELFF. The chain carries TRBV4-3 and TRBJ2-2; TRBD1 aligns across 8 bases. J gave up 7 bases and V 1 base, and 5 bases lay outside the gene matches. This CDR3 has 15 amino acids. Germline CDR1 LGHNA, CDR2 YSLEER.

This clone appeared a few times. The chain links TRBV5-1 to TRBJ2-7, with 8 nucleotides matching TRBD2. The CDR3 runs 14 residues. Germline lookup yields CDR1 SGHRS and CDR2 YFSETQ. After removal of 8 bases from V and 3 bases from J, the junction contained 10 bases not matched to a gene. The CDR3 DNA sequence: TGCGCCAGTAAACCGGGACTAGGGGACTACGAGCAGTACTTC. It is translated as CASKPGLGDYEQYF.

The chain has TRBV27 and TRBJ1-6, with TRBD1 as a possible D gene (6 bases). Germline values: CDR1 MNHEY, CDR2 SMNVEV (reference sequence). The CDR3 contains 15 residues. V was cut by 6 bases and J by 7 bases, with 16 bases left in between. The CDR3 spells CASSTAGAWNSPLHF. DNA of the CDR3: TGTGCCAGCAGCACCGCGGGGGCTTGGAATTCACCCCTCCACTTT.

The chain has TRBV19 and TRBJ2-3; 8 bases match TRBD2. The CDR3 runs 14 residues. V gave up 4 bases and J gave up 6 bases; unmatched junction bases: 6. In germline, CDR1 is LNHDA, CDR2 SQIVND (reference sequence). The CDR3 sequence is CASSRTSGRDTQYF. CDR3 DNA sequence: TGTGCCAGTAGTAGAACTAGCGGAAGGGATACGCAGTATTTT.

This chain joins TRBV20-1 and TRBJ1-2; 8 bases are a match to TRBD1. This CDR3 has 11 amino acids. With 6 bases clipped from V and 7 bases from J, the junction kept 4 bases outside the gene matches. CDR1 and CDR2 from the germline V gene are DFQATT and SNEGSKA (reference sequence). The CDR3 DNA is TGCAGTGCGACAGGGGACTTTGGCTACACCTTC. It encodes CSATGDFGYTF.

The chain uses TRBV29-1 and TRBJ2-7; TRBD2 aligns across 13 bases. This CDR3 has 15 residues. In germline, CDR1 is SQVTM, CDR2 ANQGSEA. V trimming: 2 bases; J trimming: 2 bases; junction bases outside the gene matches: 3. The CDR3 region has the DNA TGCAGCGTTGAACTTACTAGCGGGAGGGCCTACGAGCAGTACTTC. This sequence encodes CSVELTSGRAYEQYF.

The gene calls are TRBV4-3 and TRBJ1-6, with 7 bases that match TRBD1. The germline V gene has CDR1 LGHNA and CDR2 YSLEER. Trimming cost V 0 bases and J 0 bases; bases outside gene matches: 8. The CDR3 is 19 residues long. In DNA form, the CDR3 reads TGCGCCAGCAGCCAAGATCGAATAGGGGGCTTCTCCTATAATTCACCCCTCCACTTT. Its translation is CASSQDRIGGFSYNSPLHF.

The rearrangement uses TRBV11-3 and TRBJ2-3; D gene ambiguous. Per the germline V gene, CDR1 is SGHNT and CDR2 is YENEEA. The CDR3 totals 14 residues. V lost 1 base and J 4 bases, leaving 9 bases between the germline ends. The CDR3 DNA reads TGTGCCAGCAGCTTAGGGGATGGGGCAGATACGCAGTATTTT. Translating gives CASSLGDGADTQYF.